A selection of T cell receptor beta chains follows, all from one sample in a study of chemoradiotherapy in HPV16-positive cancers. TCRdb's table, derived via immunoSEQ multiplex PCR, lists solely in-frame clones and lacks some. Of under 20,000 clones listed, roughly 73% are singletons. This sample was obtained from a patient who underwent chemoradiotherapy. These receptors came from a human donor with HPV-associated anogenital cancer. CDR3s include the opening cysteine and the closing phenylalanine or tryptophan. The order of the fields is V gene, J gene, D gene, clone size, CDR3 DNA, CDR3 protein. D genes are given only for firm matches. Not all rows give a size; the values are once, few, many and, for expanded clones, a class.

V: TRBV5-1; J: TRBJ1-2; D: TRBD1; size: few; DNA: TGCGCCAGCAGCTTGGACAGGGGAGGGGATGGCTACACCTTC; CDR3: CASSLDRGGDGYTF
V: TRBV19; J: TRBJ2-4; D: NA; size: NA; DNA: TGTGCCAGTAGTTTTGGGGGGGGGCCCAAAAACATTCAGTACTTC; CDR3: CASSFGGGPKNIQYF
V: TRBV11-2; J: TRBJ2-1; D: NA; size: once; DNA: TGTGCCAGCAGCTTAGCAGGGTACAATGAGCAGTTCTTC; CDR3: CASSLAGYNEQFF
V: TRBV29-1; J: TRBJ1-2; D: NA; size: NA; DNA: TGCAGCGTTCGGGAGGGGGTCGGCGGCTACACCTTC; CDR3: CSVREGVGGYTF
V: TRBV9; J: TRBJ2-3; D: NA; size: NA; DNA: TGTGCCAGCAGCGTAGCTGGCGGGGAAACAGATACGCAGTATTTT; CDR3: CASSVAGGETDTQYF
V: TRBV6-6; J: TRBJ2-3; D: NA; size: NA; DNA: TGTGCCAGCACCAGTACCGGAATCACAGATACGCAGTATTTT; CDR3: CASTSTGITDTQYF
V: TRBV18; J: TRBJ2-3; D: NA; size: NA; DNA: TGTGCCAGCTCACCACCGACTTTCACAGATACGCAGTATTTT; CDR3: CASSPPTFTDTQYF
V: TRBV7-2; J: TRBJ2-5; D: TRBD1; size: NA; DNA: TGTGCCAGCGGAGGGACAGGCCAAGAGACCCAGTACTTC; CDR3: CASGGTGQETQYF
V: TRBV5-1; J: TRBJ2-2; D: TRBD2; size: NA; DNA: TGCGCCAGCAGCCCCGGACTAGCGACCATTACCGGGGAGCTGTTTTTT; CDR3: CASSPGLATITGELFF
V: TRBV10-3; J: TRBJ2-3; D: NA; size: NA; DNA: TGTGCCATCAGTTCAGGGGACCTAAGTACAGATACGCAGTATTTT; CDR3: CAISSGDLSTDTQYF
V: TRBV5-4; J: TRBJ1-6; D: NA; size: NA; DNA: TGTGCCAGCAGCCCAGGGACCTCACCCCTCCACTTT; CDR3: CASSPGTSPLHF
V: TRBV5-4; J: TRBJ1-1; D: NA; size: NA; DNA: TGTGCCAGCAGCTTTGGGGCAGCGGGGAACACTGAAGCTTTCTTT; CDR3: CASSFGAAGNTEAFF
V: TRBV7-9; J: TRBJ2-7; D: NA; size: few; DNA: TGTGCCAGCAGCCCGGAGAGGGAGCAGTACTTC; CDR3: CASSPEREQYF
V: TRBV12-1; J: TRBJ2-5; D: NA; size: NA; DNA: TGTGCCAGCGTCAAGGGCGAGACCCAGTACTTC; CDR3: CASVKGETQYF
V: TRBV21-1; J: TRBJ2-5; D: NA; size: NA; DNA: TGTGCCAGCAGCAAAGGAGGGGGACAGGCAGTTAAGTACTTC; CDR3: CASSKGGGQAVKYF
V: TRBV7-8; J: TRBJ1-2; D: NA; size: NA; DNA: TGTGCCAGCAGCTTATCGGACAGCGCTAATGGCTACACCTTC; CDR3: CASSLSDSANGYTF
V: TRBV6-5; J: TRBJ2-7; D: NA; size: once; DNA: TGTGCCAGCAGAATGGGTCCCCTGGGCGAGCAGTACTTC; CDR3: CASRMGPLGEQYF
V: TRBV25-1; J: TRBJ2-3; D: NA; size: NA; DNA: TGTGCCAGCAGTAGCAGACAGGGCACAGATACGCAGTATTTT; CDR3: CASSSRQGTDTQYF
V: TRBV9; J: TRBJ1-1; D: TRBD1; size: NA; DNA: TGTGCCAGCAGCGTCGAGACAGGGGGGGACACTGAAGCTTTCTTT; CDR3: CASSVETGGDTEAFF
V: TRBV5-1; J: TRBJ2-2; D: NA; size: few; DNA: TGCGCCAGCAGCTCCGGGGGTTCCGGGGAGCTGTTTTTT; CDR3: CASSSGGSGELFF
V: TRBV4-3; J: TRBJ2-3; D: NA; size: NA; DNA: TGCGCCAGCAGCCAAGTCCAGGTTTCAGGTACGCAGTATTTT; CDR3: CASSQVQVSGTQYF
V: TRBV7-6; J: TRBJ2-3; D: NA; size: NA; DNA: TGTGCCAGCAGCCCTAGAATGGCCACAGATACGCAGTATTTT; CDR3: CASSPRMATDTQYF
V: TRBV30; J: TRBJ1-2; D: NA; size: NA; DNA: TGTGCCTGGAGGGGAGCAGGCGGTGGTGGCTACACCTTC; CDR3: CAWRGAGGGGYTF
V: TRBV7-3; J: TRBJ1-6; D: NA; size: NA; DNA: TGTGCCAGCAGCTTGTTGAGACGGACTGCGATGAATTCACCCCTCCACTTT; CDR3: CASSLLRRTAMNSPLHF
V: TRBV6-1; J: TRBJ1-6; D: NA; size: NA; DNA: TGTGCCAGCAGGGGGGACGACGGGGTGACACCCCTCCACTTT; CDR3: CASRGDDGVTPLHF
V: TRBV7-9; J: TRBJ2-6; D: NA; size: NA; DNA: TGTGCCAGCAGCTTAGGGGGGGGCAGGATGGGTGGGGCCAACGTCCTGACTTTC; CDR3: CASSLGGGRMGGANVLTF
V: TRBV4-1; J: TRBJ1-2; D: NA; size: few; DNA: TGCGCCAGCAGCCAAGTCGGCATTAACTATGGCTACACCTTC; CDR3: CASSQVGINYGYTF
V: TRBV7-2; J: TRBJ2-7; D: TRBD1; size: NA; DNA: TGTGCCAGCAGCTTAGGGACAGGGGGAACCTACGAGCAGTACTTC; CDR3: CASSLGTGGTYEQYF
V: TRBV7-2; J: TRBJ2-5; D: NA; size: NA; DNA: TGTGCCAGCAGCCAAAATGGTGGCCATATCCAGACCCAGTACTTC; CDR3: CASSQNGGHIQTQYF
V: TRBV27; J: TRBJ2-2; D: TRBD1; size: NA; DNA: TGTGCCAGCCGGTTCCCGGGACAGGGGAAGGGCCCAACCGGGGAGCTGTTTTTT; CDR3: CASRFPGQGKGPTGELFF
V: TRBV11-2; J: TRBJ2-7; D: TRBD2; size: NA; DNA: TGTGCCAGCAGCGTCGGGACTAGCGACTCGGGTGAGCAGTACTTC; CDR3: CASSVGTSDSGEQYF
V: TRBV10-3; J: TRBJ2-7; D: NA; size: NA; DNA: TGTGCCATCAGTGATCCCTCGGGGAGCTCCTACGAGCAGTACTTC; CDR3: CAISDPSGSSYEQYF